This TCR beta chain was identified during a study of T cell repertoires in cytomegalovirus infection. TCRdb reprocessed the reads with MiXCR, giving one entry per CDR3 protein. The sample shows some 450,000 distinct CDR3 sequences, 25% to 40% of them seen only once. The CDR3 totals 15 residues. Germline V gene lookup returns CDR1 SGHVS and CDR2 FNYEAQ. V lost 0 bases, J lost 6 bases, and 14 bases lay in between. This TCR derives from a human donor in good health (CMV status not recorded). Some clones in this sample may be carry-over from other donors' samples. The sample consisted of PBMCs. J is TRBJ1-2 and V is TRBV7-6, with D maybe TRBD1 (6 bases). DNA for the CDR3: TGTGCCAGCAGCTTAGCCACACAGGGAATCGATGGCTACACCTTC. Encoded protein: CASSLATQGIDGYTF.